These 29 T cell receptor beta chains share one sample of origin, sequenced in a study of CD8 T cells in Susac syndrome. Random hexamers were used to reverse transcribe an amount of roughly 0.5 to 1 ug RNA. TCRdb called the immunoSEQ multiplex PCR reads again in MiXCR, with one record for every CDR3 protein. The sample has approximately 270,000 distinct CDR3 sequences; 93% are singletons. Sequenced: CD4+ T cells from PBMCs. The origin of the receptors is a human donor with multiple sclerosis.

This rearrangement joins TRBV6-2 or TRBV6-3 to TRBJ2-2, with D unclear. The CDR3 covers 12 residues. Germline V CDR1 and CDR2: MNHEY, SVGEGT. Trimming took 1 base from V and 3 from J, leaving 0 bases between them. The CDR3 is CASSYYTGELFF. For the CDR3, the DNA is TGTGCCAGCAGTTACTACACCGGGGAGCTGTTTTTT.

J is TRBJ2-6 and V is TRBV30; D possibly corresponds to TRBD2 (5 bases). The V gene lost 0 bases and the J gene lost 2 bases, with 11 bases spanning the gap. Looked up from germline, CDR1 is GTSNPN and CDR2 is SVGIG (reference sequence). The CDR3 is 16 residues long. CDR3 nucleotides: TGTGCCTGGAGTGTACGGAGGCGCCCTGGGGCCAACGTCCTGACTTTC. Residues: CAWSVRRRPGANVLTF.

The gene calls are TRBV2 and TRBJ2-7; TRBD2 agrees at 11 bases. Germline V lookup: CDR1 SNHLY, CDR2 FYNNEI. The length of the CDR3 is 17 residues. Unmatched junction bases numbered 15, after V lost 7 bases and J lost 4 bases. The CDR3 DNA follows: TGTGCCAGCACCACAGGCCTACTAGCGGGGGTCCCGTACGAGCAGTACTTC. Its protein is CASTTGLLAGVPYEQYF.

The chain combines TRBV19 with TRBJ1-2; 9 positions match TRBD1. The junction had 7 bases not matched to a gene; V was cut back by 8 bases and J by 3 bases. The CDR3 is 14 residues long. Germline CDR1 is LNHDA and CDR2 is SQIVND (reference sequence). For the CDR3, the DNA is TGTGCCAGTTGCCGGGACAGGGAGGACTATGGCTACACCTTC. Its translation: CASCRDREDYGYTF.

The chain links TRBV2 to TRBJ2-7; perhaps TRBD2 as D (5 bases). Germline V gives CDR1 SNHLY, CDR2 FYNNEI. The CDR3 is 18 amino acids. With 5 bases removed from V and 4 bases from J, the gap between germline ends came to 27 bases. The CDR3 region has the DNA TGTGCCAGCAGTACCCTTGGACGGGGAAACCCGATCCCTTACGAGCAGTACTTC. Translation gives CASSTLGRGNPIPYEQYF.

CDR3 sequence (DNA): TGTGCCAGCAGCCAAGATGGAGGGACAGAAGAGACCCAGTACTTC. As protein: CASSQDGGTEETQYF. The rearrangement uses TRBV4-2 and TRBJ2-5, with D perhaps TRBD1 (7 bases). Germline V gene sequence: CDR1 LGHNA, CDR2 YNFKEQ. The CDR3 is 15 amino acids. The V end lost 0 bases, the J end lost 3 bases, and 11 bases lay between the germline ends.

This chain uses TRBV2 with TRBJ2-5; tentative D call: TRBD2 (6 bases). The CDR3 totals 13 residues. Germline assignment: CDR1 SNHLY and CDR2 FYNNEI. Deletions cut 6 bases from V and 4 bases from J, with 12 bases between. The CDR3 bases are TGTGCCAGCAGGTACGGGACTCCAGAGACCCAGTACTTC. Its translation: CASRYGTPETQYF.

J is TRBJ1-3 and V is TRBV28; the D gene is possibly TRBD1 (6 bases). V lost 7 bases, J lost 3 bases, and 13 bases lay in between. The CDR3 extends over 14 amino acids. The germline V gene has CDR1 MDHEN and CDR2 SYDVKM. As DNA, the CDR3 is TGTGCCAGCATTGAGGGGACAATTGGAAACACCATATATTTT. This translates into CASIEGTIGNTIYF.

The chain is built from TRBV6-5 and TRBJ1-6, with TRBD1 matching over 10 bases. The CDR3 totals 14 residues. Losses at the gene ends were 5 bases for V and 8 bases for J; bases not matched to a gene: 3. The germline gives CDR1 MNHEY, CDR2 SVGAGI. The CDR3 sequence: CASSMGQGYSPLHF. CDR3 DNA: TGTGCCAGCAGTATGGGACAGGGGTATTCACCCCTCCACTTT.

The chain has TRBV20-1 and TRBJ1-1, with TRBD1 matching 7 bases. The CDR3 contains 13 residues. CDR1 is DFQATT and CDR2 is SNEGSKA in the germline V gene (reference sequence). Trimming removed 5 bases from V and 0 bases from J; junction bases left unmatched: 3. The CDR3: CSAYRGMNTEAFF. As DNA, the CDR3 is TGCAGTGCTTACAGGGGAATGAACACTGAAGCTTTCTTT.

The chain has TRBV12-3 or TRBV12-4 and TRBJ2-7; 7 bases fit TRBD1. J gave up 2 bases and V 3 bases, and 7 bases lay outside the gene matches. The CDR3 covers 15 residues. CDR3 protein: CASSLETGPPYEQYV. For the CDR3, the DNA is TGTGCCAGCAGTTTGGAGACAGGGCCCCCCTACGAGCAGTACGTC.

This clonotype is a singleton in its sample. V usage is TRBV29-1 and J usage is TRBJ2-5, with TRBD1 matching over 8 bases. J lost 4 bases, V lost 2 bases, and 15 bases had no gene match. CDR1 is SQVTM and CDR2 is ANQGSEA in the germline V gene. The CDR3 is 17 amino acids. The CDR3 sequence is CSVEYSPRGPSRETQYF. The CDR3 nucleotides are TGCAGCGTTGAATATTCTCCCAGGGGGCCATCACGAGAGACCCAGTACTTC.

The J gene is TRBJ2-5, the V gene TRBV15; D tentatively reads TRBD1 or TRBD2 (6 bases each). This CDR3 comprises 17 residues. With 0 bases removed from V and 2 bases from J, the gap between germline ends came to 16 bases. From germline, CDR1 is LNHNV and CDR2 YYDKDF (reference sequence). CDR3 amino acids: CATSRDLGGILQETQYF. CDR3 DNA: TGTGCCACCAGCAGAGATCTAGGGGGGATCCTTCAAGAGACCCAGTACTTC.

The J gene is TRBJ2-3, the V gene TRBV5-6; 13 bases align to TRBD2. CDR3 length equals 16 residues. Trimming cost V 4 bases and J 2 bases; bases outside gene matches: 4. Germline-derived CDR1 and CDR2 are SGHDT and YYEEEE. The DNA for the CDR3 is TGTGCCAGCAGCCGGACTAGCGGGGGATCCACAGATACGCAGTATTTT. This encodes CASSRTSGGSTDTQYF. Drawing the rest from reference TRBV5-6 and TRBJ2-3, the complete variable domain is DAGVTQSPTHLIKTRGQQVTLRCSPKSGHDTVSWYQQALGQGPQFIFQYYEEEERQRGNFPDRFSGHQFPNYSSELNVNALLLGDSALYLCASSRTSGGSTDTQYFGPGTRLTVL.

This rearrangement joins TRBV23-1 to TRBJ2-5; D remains unclear. TRBV23-1 is placed among ORFs of uncertain function. V was clipped by 6 bases and J by 9 bases, with 23 bases between them. The CDR3 spans 15 residues. The DNA of the CDR3 is TGCGCCAGCAGCCATAGGGAATACCAAGAGAAGGCCCAGTACTTC. Its protein is CASSHREYQEKAQYF.

The chain uses TRBV2 and TRBJ2-6; 8 bases line up with TRBD2. CDR1 and CDR2 from the germline V gene are SNHLY and FYNNEI. The CDR3 is made up of 18 amino acids. V gave up 0 bases and J gave up 2 bases; unmatched junction bases: 6. CDR3 loop: CASSEAGTRGAGANVLTF. The CDR3 bases are TGTGCCAGCAGTGAAGCCGGGACTAGGGGCGCTGGGGCCAACGTCCTGACTTTC.

This chain joins TRBV7-2 and TRBJ2-7; TRBD2 matches at 10 bases. This CDR3 is built from 16 residues. Germline V gene sequence: CDR1 SGHTA, CDR2 FQGNSA. Trimming took 4 bases from V and 3 from J; bases not matched to a gene: 9. CDR3 sequence (DNA): TGTGCCAGCAGCTCCACGGCCGGGACTAGCGTCTACGAGCAGTACTTC. As protein: CASSSTAGTSVYEQYF.

This chain uses TRBV19 with TRBJ2-5; the D gene is possibly TRBD1 (6 bases). Germline V gene sequence: CDR1 LNHDA, CDR2 SQIVND (reference sequence). The CDR3 runs 13 residues. The V end was cut by 4 bases, the J end by 2 bases, with 8 bases between. CDR3 DNA sequence: TGTGCCAGTAGTAGTGGGACACAAGAGACCCAGTACTTC. It codes for CASSSGTQETQYF. Drawing the rest from reference TRBV19 and TRBJ2-5, the complete variable domain is DGGITQSPKYLFRKEGQNVTLSCEQNLNHDAMYWYRQDPGQGLRLIYYSQIVNDFQKGDIAEGYSVSREKKESFPLTVTSAQKNPTAFYLCASSSGTQETQYFGPGTRLLVL.

The V gene is TRBV4-2, the J gene TRBJ2-5, with D perhaps being TRBD1 or TRBD2 (5 bases each). Trimming took off 8 bases at V and 5 bases at J, with 12 bases between the two ends. This CDR3 comprises 12 residues. CDR1 and CDR2 from the germline V gene are LGHNA and YNFKEQ. The CDR3: CASVGVGETQYF. The CDR3 DNA reads TGTGCCAGCGTGGGGGTCGGGGAGACCCAGTACTTC.

The genes are TRBV10-3 and TRBJ2-3; the D gene is possibly TRBD2 (6 bases). Germline V gives CDR1 ENHRY, CDR2 SYGVKD. There are 14 residues in the CDR3. Trimming left V 10 bases short and J 2 bases short, with 16 bases between. The CDR3 DNA reads TGTGCCACCTCACGCGGGGTGGCCACAGATACGCAGTATTTT. Translating gives CATSRGVATDTQYF.

The chain employs TRBV5-6 and TRBJ1-2; D is undetermined. With 4 bases removed from V and 5 bases from J, the gap between germline ends came to 18 bases. Germline assignment: CDR1 SGHDT and CDR2 YYEEEE. The CDR3 sequence is 15 residues long. CDR3 coding DNA: TGTGCCAGCAGCACCCTCATGGGTTCAACTTATGGCTACACCTTC. Its translation is CASSTLMGSTYGYTF. Full variable domain (outside the CDR3, taken from reference TRBV5-6 and TRBJ1-2): DAGVTQSPTHLIKTRGQQVTLRCSPKSGHDTVSWYQQALGQGPQFIFQYYEEEERQRGNFPDRFSGHQFPNYSSELNVNALLLGDSALYLCASSTLMGSTYGYTFGSGTRLTVV.

The genes are TRBV12-3 or TRBV12-4 and TRBJ2-5; D tentatively reads TRBD1 or TRBD2 (5 bases each). This CDR3 is 15 amino acids long. Trimming took off 3 bases at V and 5 bases at J, with 16 bases between the two ends. CDR3 residues: CASSLGPRLGETQYF. DNA for the CDR3: TGTGCCAGCAGTTTGGGACCCCGCCTGGGGGAGACCCAGTACTTC.

The chain carries TRBV25-1 and TRBJ2-7, with D perhaps TRBD1 (5 bases). The CDR3 sequence is 13 residues long. Trimming took off 2 bases at V and 6 bases at J, with 11 bases between the two ends. In germline, CDR1 is MGHDK, CDR2 SYGVNS. For the CDR3, the DNA is TGTGCCAGCAGTGAAGGGGCCCGGTCCGAGCAGTACTTC. Amino acids: CASSEGARSEQYF.

The V call is TRBV20-1, the J call TRBJ1-4, with D possibly being TRBD1 (6 bases). This CDR3 is 14 amino acids long. Trimming stripped 0 bases from V and 7 bases from J, with 12 bases between. Germline-derived CDR1 and CDR2 are DFQATT and SNEGSKA (reference sequence). DNA for the CDR3: TGCAGTGCTAGAGATCAGGGGCGGAGTGAAAAACTGTTTTTT. Its translation: CSARDQGRSEKLFF.

The rearrangement uses TRBV7-2 and TRBJ2-3; 9 bases match TRBD2. The V gene's germline CDR1 is SGHTA and CDR2 FQGNSA. Trimming removed 2 bases from V and 4 bases from J; junction bases left unmatched: 7. The CDR3 is made up of 16 amino acids. The CDR3 bases are TGTGCCAGCAGCTTACAAGCGGGAGGTGGGTCAGATACGCAGTATTTT. Residues: CASSLQAGGGSDTQYF.

J is TRBJ2-2 and V is TRBV7-9; either TRBD1 or TRBD2 may fit D (5 bases each). The V and J ends lost 3 bases and 6 bases respectively, with 17 bases between them. The CDR3 has 16 amino acids. The germline V gene encodes CDR1 SEHNR and CDR2 FQNEAQ (reference sequence). CDR3 region: CASSLPGPTASGELFF. The CDR3 DNA reads TGTGCCAGCAGCTTGCCGGGGCCTACTGCGTCCGGGGAGCTGTTTTTT. Variable domain in full (rest from reference TRBV7-9 and TRBJ2-2): DTGVSQNPRHKITKRGQNVTFRCDPISEHNRLYWYRQTLGQGPEFLTYFQNEAQLEKSRLLSDRFSAERPKGSFSTLEIQRTEQGDSAMYLCASSLPGPTASGELFFGEGSRLTVL.

CDR3 in DNA: TGTGCCAGTAGTATGCCCAGCAGCGGCTACAATGAGCAGTTCTTC. Protein: CASSMPSSGYNEQFF. This sequence joins TRBV19 and TRBJ2-1; perhaps TRBD2 as D (5 bases). From germline, CDR1 is LNHDA and CDR2 SQIVND (reference sequence). This CDR3 is built from 15 residues. V lost 3 bases to trimming and J lost 3 bases, with 12 bases between them. The whole variable domain, filled in from reference TRBV19 and TRBJ2-1, reads DGGITQSPKYLFRKEGQNVTLSCEQNLNHDAMYWYRQDPGQGLRLIYYSQIVNDFQKGDIAEGYSVSREKKESFPLTVTSAQKNPTAFYLCASSMPSSGYNEQFFGPGTRLTVL.

The rearrangement joins TRBV21-1 to TRBJ1-3; the table assigns TRBD1, which was not confirmed against the DNA. TRBV21-1 is a documented pseudogene. The CDR3 has 17 amino acids. The CDR3 sequence is CASSKGQGECSGNTIYF. Here the CDR3 DNA reads TGTGCCAGCAGCAAAGGACAGGGGGAATGCTCTGGAAACACCATATATTTT.

The chain links TRBV20-1 to TRBJ2-1; 10 bases agree with TRBD2. Trimming cost V 3 bases and J 9 bases; bases outside gene matches: 8. Looked up from germline, CDR1 is DFQATT and CDR2 is SNEGSKA (reference sequence). The CDR3 loop spans 14 amino acids. Here the CDR3 reads CSASSSGRVVEQFF. The CDR3 DNA reads TGCAGTGCTAGTTCTAGCGGGAGAGTCGTTGAGCAGTTCTTC.